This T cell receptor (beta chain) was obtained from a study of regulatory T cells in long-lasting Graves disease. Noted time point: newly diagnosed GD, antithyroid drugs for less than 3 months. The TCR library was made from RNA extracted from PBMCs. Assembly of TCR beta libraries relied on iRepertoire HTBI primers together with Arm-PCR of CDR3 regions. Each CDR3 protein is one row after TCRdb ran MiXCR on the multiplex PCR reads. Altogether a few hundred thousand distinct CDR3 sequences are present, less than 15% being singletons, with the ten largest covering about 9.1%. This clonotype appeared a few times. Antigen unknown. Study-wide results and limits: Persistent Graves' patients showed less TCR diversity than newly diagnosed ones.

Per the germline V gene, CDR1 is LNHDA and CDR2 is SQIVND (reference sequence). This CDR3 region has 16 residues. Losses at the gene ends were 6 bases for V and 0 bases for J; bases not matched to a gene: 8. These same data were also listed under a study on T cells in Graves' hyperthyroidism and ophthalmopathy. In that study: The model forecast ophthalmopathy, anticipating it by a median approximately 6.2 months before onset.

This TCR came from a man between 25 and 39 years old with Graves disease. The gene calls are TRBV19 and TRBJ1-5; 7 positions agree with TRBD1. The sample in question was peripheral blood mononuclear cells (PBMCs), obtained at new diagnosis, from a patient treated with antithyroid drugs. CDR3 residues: CASRGGQVYSNQPQHF. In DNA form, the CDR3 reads TGTGCCAGTAGAGGCGGACAGGTTTATAGCAATCAGCCCCAGCATTTT.